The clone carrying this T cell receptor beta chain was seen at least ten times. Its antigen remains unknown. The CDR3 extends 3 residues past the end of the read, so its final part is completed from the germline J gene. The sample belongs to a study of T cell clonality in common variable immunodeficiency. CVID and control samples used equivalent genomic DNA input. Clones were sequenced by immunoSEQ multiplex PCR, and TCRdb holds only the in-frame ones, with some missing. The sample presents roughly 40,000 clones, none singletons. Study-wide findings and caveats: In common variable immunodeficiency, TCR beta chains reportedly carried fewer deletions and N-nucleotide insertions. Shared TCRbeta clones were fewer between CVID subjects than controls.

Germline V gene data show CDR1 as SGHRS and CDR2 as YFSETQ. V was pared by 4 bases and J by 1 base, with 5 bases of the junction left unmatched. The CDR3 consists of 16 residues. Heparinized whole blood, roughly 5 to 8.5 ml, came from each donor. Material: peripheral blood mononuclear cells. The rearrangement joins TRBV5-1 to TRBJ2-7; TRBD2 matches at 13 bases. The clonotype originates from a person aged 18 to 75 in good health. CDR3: CASSTGTSGKSYEQYF. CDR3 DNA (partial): TGCGCCAGCAGCACGGGGACTAGCGGGAAATCCTACGAG.